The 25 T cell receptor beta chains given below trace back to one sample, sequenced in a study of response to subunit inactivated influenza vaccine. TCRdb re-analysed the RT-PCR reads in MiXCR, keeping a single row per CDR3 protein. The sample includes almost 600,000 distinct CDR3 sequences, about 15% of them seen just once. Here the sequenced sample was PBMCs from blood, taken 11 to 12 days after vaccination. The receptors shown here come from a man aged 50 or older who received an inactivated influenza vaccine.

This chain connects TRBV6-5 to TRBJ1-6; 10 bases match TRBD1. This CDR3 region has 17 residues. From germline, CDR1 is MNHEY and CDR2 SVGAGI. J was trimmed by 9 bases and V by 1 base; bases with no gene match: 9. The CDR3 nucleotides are TGTGCCAGCAGTTACTTAAACAGGGACAGGGGTCCTTCACCCCTCCACTTT. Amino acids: CASSYLNRDRGPSPLHF.

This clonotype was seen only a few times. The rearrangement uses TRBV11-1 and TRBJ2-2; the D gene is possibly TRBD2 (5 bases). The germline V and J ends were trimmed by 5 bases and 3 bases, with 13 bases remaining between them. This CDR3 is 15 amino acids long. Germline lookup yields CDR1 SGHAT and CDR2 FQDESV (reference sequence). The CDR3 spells CASSLSGTYTGELFF. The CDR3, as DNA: TGTGCCAGCAGCCTAAGCGGTACATACACCGGGGAGCTGTTTTTT.

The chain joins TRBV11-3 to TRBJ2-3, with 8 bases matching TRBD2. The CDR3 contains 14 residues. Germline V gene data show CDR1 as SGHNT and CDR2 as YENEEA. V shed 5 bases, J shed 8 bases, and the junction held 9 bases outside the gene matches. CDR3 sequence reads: CASSRGLGETTQYF. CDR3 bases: TGTGCCAGCAGCCGGGGACTAGGGGAGACTACGCAGTATTTT.

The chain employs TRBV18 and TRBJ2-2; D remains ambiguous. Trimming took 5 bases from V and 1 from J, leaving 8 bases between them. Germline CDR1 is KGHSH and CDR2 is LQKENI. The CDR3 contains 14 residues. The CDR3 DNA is TGTGCCAGCTCAGTTGACGGGAACACCGGGGAGCTGTTTTTT. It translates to CASSVDGNTGELFF.

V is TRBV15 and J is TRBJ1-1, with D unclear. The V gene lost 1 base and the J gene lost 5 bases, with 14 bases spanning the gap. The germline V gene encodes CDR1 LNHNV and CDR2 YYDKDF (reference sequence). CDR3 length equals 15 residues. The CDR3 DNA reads TGTGCCACCAGCAGAGGTGATGGAGTTAGGACTGAAGCTTTCTTT. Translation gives CATSRGDGVRTEAFF.

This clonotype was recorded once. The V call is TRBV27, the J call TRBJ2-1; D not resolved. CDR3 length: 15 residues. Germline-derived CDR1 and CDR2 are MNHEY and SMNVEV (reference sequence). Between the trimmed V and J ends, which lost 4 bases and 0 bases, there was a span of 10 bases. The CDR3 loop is CASSSRRSSYNEQFF. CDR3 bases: TGTGCCAGCAGTTCTCGCCGTAGCTCCTACAATGAGCAGTTCTTC.

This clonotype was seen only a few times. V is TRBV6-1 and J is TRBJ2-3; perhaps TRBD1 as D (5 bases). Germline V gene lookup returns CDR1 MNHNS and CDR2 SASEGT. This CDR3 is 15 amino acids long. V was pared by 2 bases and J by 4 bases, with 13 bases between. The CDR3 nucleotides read TGTGCCAGCAGTGAAAGGTGGGGCGCGCCAGATACGCAGTATTTT. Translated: CASSERWGAPDTQYF.

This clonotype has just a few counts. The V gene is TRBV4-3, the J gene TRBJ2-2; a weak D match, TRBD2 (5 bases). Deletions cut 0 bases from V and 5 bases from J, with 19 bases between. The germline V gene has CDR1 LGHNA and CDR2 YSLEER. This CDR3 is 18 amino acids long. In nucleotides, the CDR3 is TGCGCCAGCAGCCAAGAGCGCCCCCTCGGACCGGGAACCGGGGAGCTGTTTTTT. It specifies CASSQERPLGPGTGELFF.

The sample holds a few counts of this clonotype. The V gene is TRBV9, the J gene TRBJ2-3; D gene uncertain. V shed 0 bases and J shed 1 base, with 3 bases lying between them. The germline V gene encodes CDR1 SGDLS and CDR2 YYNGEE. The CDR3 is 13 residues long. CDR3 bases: TGTGCCAGCAGCGTAGTCGGCACAGATACGCAGTATTTT. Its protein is CASSVVGTDTQYF.

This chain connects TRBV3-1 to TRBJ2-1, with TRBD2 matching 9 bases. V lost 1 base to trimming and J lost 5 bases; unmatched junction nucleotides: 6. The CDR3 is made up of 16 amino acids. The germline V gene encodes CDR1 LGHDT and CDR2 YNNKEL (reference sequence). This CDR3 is CASSQGSGGGDNEQFF. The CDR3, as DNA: TGTGCCAGCAGCCAAGGAAGTGGCGGGGGGGACAATGAGCAGTTCTTC.

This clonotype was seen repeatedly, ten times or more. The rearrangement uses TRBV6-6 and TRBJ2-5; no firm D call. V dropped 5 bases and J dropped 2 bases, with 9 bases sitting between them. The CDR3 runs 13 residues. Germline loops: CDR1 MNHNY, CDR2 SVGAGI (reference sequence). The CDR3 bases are TGTGCCAGCAGTACGGGCAGACAAGAGACCCAGTACTTC. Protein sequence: CASSTGRQETQYF.

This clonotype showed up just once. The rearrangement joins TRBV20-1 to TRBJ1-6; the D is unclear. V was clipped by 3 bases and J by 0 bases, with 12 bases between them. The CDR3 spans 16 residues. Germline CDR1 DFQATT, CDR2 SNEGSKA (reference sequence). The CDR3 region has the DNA TGCAGTGCTAGGGTATGGGCAAGCTCCTATAATTCACCCCTCCACTTT. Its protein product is CSARVWASSYNSPLHF.

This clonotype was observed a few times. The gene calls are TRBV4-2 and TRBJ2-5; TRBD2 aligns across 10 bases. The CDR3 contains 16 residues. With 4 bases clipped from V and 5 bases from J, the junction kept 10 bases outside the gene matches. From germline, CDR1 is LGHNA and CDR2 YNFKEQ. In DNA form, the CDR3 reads TGTGCCAGCAGCCTGTCAGCTAGCGGGAGCGGGGAGACCCAGTACTTC. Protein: CASSLSASGSGETQYF.

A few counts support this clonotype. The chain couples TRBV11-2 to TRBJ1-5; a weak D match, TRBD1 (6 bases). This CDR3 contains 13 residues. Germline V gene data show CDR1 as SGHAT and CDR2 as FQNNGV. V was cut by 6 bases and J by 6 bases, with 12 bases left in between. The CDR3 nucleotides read TGTGCCAGCAGTCCAACAGGGAGTCAGCCCCAGCATTTT. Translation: CASSPTGSQPQHF.

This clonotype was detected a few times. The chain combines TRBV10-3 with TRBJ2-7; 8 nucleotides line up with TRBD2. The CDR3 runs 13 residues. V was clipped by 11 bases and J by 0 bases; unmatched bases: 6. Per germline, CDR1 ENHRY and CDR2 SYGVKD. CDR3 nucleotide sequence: TGTGCCGTAAAGCGGGAGAGCTCCTACGAGCAGTACTTC. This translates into CAVKRESSYEQYF.

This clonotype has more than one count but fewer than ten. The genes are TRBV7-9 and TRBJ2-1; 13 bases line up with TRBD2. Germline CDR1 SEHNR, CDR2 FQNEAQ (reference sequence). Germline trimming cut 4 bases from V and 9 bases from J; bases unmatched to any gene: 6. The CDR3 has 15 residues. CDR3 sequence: CASSSTSGRAGEQFF. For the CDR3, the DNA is TGTGCCAGCAGCTCTACTAGCGGGAGGGCCGGTGAGCAGTTCTTC.

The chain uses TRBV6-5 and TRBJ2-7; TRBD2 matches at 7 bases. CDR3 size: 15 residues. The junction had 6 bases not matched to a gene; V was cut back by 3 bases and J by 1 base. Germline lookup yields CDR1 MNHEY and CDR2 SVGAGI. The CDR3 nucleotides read TGTGCCAGCAGTTATACGCTAGCGGTGTCCTACGAGCAGTACTTC. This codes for CASSYTLAVSYEQYF.

DNA for the CDR3: TGTGCCAGTCTAGACAGGGGACACACTGAAGCTTTCTTT. It yields the protein CASLDRGHTEAFF. The rearrangement joins TRBV19 to TRBJ1-1; 8 bases match TRBD1. V was clipped by 8 bases and J by 3 bases; unmatched bases: 5. Looked up from germline, CDR1 is LNHDA and CDR2 is SQIVND (reference sequence). The CDR3 extends over 13 amino acids.

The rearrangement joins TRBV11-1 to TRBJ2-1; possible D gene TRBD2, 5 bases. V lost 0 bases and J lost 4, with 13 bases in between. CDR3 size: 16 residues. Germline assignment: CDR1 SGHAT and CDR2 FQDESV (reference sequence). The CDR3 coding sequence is TGTGCCAGCAGCTTAGCGTATCTAGCCCCGTACAATGAGCAGTTCTTC. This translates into CASSLAYLAPYNEQFF.

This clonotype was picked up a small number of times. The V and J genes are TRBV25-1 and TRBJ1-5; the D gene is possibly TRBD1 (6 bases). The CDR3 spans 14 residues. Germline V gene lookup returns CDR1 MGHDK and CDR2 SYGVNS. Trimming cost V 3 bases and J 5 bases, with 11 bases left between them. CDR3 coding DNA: TGTGCCAGCAGTGATGACAACAGGGATCAGCCCCAGCATTTT. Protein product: CASSDDNRDQPQHF. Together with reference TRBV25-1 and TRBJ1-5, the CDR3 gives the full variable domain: EADIYQTPRYLVIGTGKKITLECSQTMGHDKMYWYQQDPGMELHLIHYSYGVNSTEKGDLSSESTVSRIRTEHFPLTLESARPSHTSQYLCASSDDNRDQPQHFGDGTRLSIL.

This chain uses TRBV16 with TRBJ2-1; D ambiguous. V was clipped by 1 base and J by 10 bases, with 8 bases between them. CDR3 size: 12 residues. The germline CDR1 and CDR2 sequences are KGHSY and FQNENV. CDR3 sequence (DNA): TGTGCCAGCAGCCAATACCTTGACGAGCAGTTCTTC. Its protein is CASSQYLDEQFF.

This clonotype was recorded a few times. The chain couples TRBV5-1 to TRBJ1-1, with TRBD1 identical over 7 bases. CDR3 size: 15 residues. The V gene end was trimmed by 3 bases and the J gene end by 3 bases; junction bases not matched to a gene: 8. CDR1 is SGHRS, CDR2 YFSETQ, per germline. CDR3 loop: CASSSGTAHDTEAFF. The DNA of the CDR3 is TGCGCCAGCAGCTCGGGGACAGCCCACGACACTGAAGCTTTCTTT.

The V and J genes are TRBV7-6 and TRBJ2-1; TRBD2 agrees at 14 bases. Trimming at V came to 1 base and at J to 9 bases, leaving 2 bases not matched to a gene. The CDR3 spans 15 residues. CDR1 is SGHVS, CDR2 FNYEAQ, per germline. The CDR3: CASSLVGTSGGEQFF. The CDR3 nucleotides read TGTGCCAGCAGCTTAGTGGGGACTAGCGGGGGTGAGCAGTTCTTC.

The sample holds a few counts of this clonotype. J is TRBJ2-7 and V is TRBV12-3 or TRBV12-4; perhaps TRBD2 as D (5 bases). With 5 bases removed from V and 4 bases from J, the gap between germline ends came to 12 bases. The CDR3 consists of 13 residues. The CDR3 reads CASSISGGYEQYF. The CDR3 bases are TGTGCCAGCAGTATCAGCGGTGGGTACGAGCAGTACTTC.

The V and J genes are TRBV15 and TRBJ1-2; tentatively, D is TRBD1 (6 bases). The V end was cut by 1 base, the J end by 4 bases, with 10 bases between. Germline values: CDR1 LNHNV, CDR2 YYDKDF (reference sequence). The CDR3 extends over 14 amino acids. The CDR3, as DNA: TGTGCCACCAGCAGAGCTTCAGGGGCCTATGGCTACACCTTC. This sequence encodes CATSRASGAYGYTF.